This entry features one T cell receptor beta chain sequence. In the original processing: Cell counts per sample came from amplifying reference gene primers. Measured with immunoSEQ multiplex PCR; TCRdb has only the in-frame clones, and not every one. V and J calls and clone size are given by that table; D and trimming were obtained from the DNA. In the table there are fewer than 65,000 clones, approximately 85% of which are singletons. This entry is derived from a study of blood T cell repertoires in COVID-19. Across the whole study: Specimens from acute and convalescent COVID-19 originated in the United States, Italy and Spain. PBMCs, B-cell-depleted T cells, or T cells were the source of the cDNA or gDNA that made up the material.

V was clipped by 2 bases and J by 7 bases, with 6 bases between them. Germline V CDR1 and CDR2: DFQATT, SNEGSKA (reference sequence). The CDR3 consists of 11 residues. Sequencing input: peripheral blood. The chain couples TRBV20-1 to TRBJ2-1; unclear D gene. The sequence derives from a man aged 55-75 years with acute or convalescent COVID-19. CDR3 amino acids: CSARKYNEQFF. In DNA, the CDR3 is TGCAGTGCTAGAAAATATAATGAGCAGTTCTTC.